This TCR beta chain was identified during a study of blood T cell repertoires in COVID-19. Study at large: Samples of COVID-19 (acute and convalescent) were obtained from the United States, Italy and Spain.

This CDR3 is 15 amino acids long. V lost 5 bases and J lost 0, with 13 bases in between. Germline V gene sequence: CDR1 SGHVS, CDR2 FQNEAQ. Per the study methods: Reference gene primer amplification in the assay estimated nucleated cell counts. Here immunoSEQ multiplex PCR was the method, and the copy in TCRdb shows in-frame clones only, minus some. That table furnishes V, J and clone size, whereas the DNA furnished D and trimming. The repertoire holds about 100,000 clones, with around nine tenths as singletons. This chain connects TRBV7-8 to TRBJ1-1; D unresolved. The sample comprised peripheral blood. This TCR was recovered from a man older than 75 with active or convalescent COVID-19. The CDR3 reads CASSPSFGMNTEAFF. CDR3 DNA: TGTGCCAGCAGCCCTTCATTCGGGATGAACACTGAAGCTTTCTTT.